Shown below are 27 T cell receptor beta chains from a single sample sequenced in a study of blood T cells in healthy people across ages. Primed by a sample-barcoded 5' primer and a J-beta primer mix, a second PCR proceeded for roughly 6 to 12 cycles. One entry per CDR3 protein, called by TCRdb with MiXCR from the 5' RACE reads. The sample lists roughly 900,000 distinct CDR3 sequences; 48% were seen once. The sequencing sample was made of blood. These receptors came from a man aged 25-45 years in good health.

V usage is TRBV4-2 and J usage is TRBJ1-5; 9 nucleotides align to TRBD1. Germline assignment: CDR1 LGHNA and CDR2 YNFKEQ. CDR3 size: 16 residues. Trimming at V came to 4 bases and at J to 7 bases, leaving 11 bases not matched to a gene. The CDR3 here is CASSPVEQGAGQPQHF. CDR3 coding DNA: TGTGCCAGCAGCCCCGTGGAACAGGGGGCAGGACAGCCCCAGCATTTT.

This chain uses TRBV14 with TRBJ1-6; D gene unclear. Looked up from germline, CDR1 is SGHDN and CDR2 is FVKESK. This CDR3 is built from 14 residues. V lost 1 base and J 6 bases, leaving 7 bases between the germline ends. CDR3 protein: CASSQVAGNSPLHF. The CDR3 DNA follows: TGTGCCAGCAGCCAAGTTGCGGGTAATTCACCCCTCCACTTT. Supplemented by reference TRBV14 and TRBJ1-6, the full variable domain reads EAGVTQFPSHSVIEKGQTVTLRCDPISGHDNLYWYRRVMGKEIKFLLHFVKESKQDESGMPNNRFLAERTGGTYSTLKVQPAELEDSGVYFCASSQVAGNSPLHFGNGTRLTVT.

CDR3 region: CASSQDQIPGLVTDTQYF. CDR3 coding DNA: TGCGCCAGCAGCCAAGATCAGATTCCGGGACTGGTGACAGATACGCAGTATTTT. The V gene is TRBV4-3, the J gene TRBJ2-3, with D tentatively TRBD2 (6 bases). V lost 0 bases to trimming and J lost 3 bases, with 19 bases between them. Germline V gives CDR1 LGHNA, CDR2 YSLEER. The CDR3 extends over 18 amino acids.

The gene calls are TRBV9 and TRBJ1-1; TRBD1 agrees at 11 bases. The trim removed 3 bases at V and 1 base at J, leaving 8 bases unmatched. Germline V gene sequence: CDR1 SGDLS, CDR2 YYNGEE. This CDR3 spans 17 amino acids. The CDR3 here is CASSAKGQGVKNTEAFF. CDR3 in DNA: TGTGCCAGCAGCGCAAAGGGACAGGGGGTTAAGAACACTGAAGCTTTCTTT. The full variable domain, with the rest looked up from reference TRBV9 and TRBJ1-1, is DSGVTQTPKHLITATGQRVTLRCSPRSGDLSVYWYQQSLDQGLQFLIQYYNGEERAKGNILERFSAQQFPDLHSELNLSSLELGDSALYFCASSAKGQGVKNTEAFFGQGTRLTVV.

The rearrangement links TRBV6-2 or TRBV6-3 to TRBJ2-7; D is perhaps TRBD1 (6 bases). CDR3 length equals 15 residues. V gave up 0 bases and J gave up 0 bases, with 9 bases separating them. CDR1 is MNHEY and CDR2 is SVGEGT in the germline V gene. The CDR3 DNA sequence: TGTGCCAGCAGTTACTCGGAGGACAGCTCCTACGAGCAGTACTTC. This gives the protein CASSYSEDSSYEQYF.

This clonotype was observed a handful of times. The CDR3 loop reads CASKEQGTSYEQYF. CDR3 nucleotide sequence: TGCGCCAGCAAGGAGCAGGGGACATCCTACGAGCAGTACTTC. V is TRBV5-1 and J is TRBJ2-7; D perhaps matches TRBD1 (6 bases). Deletions cut 6 bases from V and 1 base from J, with 14 bases between. CDR3 length: 14 amino acids. Germline values: CDR1 SGHRS, CDR2 YFSETQ.

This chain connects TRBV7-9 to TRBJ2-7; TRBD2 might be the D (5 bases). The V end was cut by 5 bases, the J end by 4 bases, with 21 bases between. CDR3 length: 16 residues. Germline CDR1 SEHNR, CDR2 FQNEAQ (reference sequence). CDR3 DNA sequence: TGTGCCAGCAGCCCTAGGTTAGCTCCCCCGGGATACGAGCAGTACTTC. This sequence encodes CASSPRLAPPGYEQYF. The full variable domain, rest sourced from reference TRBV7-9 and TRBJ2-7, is DTGVSQNPRHKITKRGQNVTFRCDPISEHNRLYWYRQTLGQGPEFLTYFQNEAQLEKSRLLSDRFSAERPKGSFSTLEIQRTEQGDSAMYLCASSPRLAPPGYEQYFGPGTRLTVT.

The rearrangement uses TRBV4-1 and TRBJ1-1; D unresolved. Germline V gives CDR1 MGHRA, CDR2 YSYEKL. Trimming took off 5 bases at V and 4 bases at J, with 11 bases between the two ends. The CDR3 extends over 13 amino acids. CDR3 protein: CASSLAPGTEAFF. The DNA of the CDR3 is TGCGCCAGCAGCTTAGCCCCGGGCACTGAAGCTTTCTTT.

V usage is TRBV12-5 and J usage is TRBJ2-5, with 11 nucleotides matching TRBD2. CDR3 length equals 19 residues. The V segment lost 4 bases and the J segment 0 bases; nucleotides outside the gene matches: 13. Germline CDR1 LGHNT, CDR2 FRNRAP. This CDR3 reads CASGSPPGLADNNQETQYF. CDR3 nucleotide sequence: TGTGCTAGTGGTTCTCCTCCGGGACTAGCGGATAATAACCAAGAGACCCAGTACTTC.

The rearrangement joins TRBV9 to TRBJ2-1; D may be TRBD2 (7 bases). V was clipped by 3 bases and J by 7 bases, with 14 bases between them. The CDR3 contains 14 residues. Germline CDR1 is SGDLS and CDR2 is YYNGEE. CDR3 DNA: TGTGCCAGCAGCGGCACTAGGGGGGGGAATGAGCAGTTCTTC. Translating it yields CASSGTRGGNEQFF.

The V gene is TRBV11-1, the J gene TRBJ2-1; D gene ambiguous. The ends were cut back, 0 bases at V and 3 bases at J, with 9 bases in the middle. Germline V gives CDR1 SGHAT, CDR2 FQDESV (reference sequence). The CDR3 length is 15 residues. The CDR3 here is CASSLADGSYNEQFF. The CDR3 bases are TGTGCCAGCAGCTTAGCGGATGGCAGCTACAATGAGCAGTTCTTC. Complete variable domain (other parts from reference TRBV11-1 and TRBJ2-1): EAEVAQSPRYKITEKSQAVAFWCDPISGHATLYWYRQILGQGPELLVQFQDESVVDDSQLPKDRFSAERLKGVDSTLKIQPAELGDSAMYLCASSLADGSYNEQFFGPGTRLTVL.

The CDR3 sequence is CSARIDSYNEQFF. CDR3 DNA sequence: TGCAGTGCTAGAATAGACTCCTACAATGAGCAGTTCTTC. The gene calls are TRBV20-1 and TRBJ2-1; no firm D call. V lost 2 bases and J 0 bases, leaving 5 bases between the germline ends. This CDR3 contains 13 residues. Germline CDR1 and CDR2: DFQATT and SNEGSKA (reference sequence).

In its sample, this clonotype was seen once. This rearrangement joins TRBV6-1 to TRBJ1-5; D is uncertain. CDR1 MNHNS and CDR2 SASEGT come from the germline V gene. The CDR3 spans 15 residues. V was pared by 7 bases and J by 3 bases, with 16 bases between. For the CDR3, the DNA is TGTGCCAGCATCTCGAACTCAGGTTTCAATCAGCCCCAGCATTTT. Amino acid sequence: CASISNSGFNQPQHF.

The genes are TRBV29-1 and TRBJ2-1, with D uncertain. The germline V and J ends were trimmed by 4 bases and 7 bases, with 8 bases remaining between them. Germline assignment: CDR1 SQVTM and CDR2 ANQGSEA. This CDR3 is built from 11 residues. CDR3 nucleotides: TGCAGCGTTGGAATGCGGAATGAGCAGTTCTTC. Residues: CSVGMRNEQFF.

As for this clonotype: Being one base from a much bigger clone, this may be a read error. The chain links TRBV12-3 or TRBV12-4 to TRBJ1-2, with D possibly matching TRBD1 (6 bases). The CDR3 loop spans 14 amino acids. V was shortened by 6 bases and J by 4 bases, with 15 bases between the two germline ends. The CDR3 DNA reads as TGTGCCAGCAGCCAACAGGGACGGCCCTATGGCTACACCTTC. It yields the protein CASSQQGRPYGYTF.

The CDR3 sequence is CASSPQTGLVVETQYF. The CDR3 coding sequence is TGTGCCAGCAGCCCACAAACCGGGTTAGTCGTAGAGACCCAGTACTTC. This chain connects TRBV7-9 to TRBJ2-5; no reliable D call. V was pared by 5 bases and J by 4 bases, with 20 bases between. Looked up from germline, CDR1 is SEHNR and CDR2 is FQNEAQ (reference sequence). This CDR3 has 16 residues.

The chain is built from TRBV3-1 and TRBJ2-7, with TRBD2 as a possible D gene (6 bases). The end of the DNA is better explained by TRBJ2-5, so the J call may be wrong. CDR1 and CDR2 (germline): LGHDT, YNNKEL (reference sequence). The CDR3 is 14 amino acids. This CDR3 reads CASSQDQGSGTQYF. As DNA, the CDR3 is TGTGCCAGCAGCCAAGATCAGGGTAGCGGGACCCAGTACTTC.

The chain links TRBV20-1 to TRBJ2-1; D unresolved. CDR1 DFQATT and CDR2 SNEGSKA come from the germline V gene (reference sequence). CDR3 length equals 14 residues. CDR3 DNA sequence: TGCAGCCAGCCACGGGTGAGCTCCTACAATGAGCAGTTCTTC. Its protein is CSQPRVSSYNEQFF.

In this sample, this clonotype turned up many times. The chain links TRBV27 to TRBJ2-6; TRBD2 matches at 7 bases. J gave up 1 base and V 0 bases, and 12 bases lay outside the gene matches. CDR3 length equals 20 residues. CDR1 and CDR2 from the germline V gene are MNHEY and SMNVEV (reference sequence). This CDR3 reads CASSLSNLGEGVSGANVLTF. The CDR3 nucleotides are TGTGCCAGCAGTTTATCTAATTTGGGGGAGGGAGTTTCTGGGGCCAACGTCCTGACTTTC. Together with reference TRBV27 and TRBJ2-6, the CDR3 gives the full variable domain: EAQVTQNPRYLITVTGKKLTVTCSQNMNHEYMSWYRQDPGLGLRQIYYSMNVEVTDKGDVPEGYKVSRKEKRNFPLILESPSPNQTSLYFCASSLSNLGEGVSGANVLTFGAGSRLTVL.

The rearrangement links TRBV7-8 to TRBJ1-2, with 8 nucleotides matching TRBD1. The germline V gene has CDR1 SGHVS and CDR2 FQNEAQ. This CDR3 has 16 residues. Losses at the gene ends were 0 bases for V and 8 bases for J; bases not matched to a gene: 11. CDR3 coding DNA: TGTGCCAGCAGCTTAGCGCTGAGGACAGGGACATTGGGCTACACCTTC. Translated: CASSLALRTGTLGYTF.

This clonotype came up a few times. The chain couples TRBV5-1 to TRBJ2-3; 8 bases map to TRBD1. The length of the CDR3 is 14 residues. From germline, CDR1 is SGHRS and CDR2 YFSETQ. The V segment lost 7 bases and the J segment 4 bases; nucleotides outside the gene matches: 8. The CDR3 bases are TGCGCCAGCTATCCGGGACAGGCGGCAGATACGCAGTATTTT. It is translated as CASYPGQAADTQYF. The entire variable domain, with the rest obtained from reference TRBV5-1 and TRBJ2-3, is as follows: KAGVTQTPRYLIKTRGQQVTLSCSPISGHRSVSWYQQTPGQGLQFLFEYFSETQRNKGNFPGRFSGRQFSNSRSEMNVSTLELGDSALYLCASYPGQAADTQYFGPGTRLTVL.

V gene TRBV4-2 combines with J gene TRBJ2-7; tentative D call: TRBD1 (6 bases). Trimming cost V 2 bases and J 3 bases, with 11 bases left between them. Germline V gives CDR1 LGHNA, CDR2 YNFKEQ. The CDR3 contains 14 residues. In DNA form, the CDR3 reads TGTGCCAGCAGCCAACCGGGACACCACTACGAGCAGTACTTC. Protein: CASSQPGHHYEQYF.

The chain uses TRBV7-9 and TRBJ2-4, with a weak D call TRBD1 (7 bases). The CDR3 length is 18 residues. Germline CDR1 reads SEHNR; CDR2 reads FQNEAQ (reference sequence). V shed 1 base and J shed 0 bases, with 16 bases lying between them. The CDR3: CASSLVSPGGLAKNIQYF. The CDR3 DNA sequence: TGTGCCAGCAGCTTAGTGAGCCCAGGGGGGCTAGCCAAAAACATTCAGTACTTC.

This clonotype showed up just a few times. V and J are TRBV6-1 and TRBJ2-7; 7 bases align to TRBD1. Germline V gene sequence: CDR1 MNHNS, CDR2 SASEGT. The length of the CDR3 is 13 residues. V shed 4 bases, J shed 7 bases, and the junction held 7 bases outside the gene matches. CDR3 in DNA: TGTGCCAGCAGTGCCCGGACAGGAGCAGAGCAGTACTTC. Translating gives CASSARTGAEQYF.

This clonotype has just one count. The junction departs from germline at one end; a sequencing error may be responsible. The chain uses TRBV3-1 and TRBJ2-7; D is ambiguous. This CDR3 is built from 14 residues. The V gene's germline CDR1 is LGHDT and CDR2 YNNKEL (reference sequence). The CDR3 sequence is CASSQDESSYGQYF. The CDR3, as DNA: TGTGCCAGCAGCCAAGATGAAAGCTCCTACGGGCAGTACTTC.

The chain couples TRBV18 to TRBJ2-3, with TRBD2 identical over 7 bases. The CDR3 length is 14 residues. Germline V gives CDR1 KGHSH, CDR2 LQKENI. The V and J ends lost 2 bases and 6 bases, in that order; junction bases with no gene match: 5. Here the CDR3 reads CASSPTAGSDTQYF. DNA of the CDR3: TGTGCCAGCTCACCAACAGCGGGGAGCGATACGCAGTATTTT.

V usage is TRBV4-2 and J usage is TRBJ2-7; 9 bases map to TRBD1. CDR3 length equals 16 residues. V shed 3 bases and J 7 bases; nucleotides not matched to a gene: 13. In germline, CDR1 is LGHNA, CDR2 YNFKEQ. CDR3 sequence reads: CASSQAGTGSMSEQYF. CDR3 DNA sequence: TGTGCCAGCAGCCAGGCCGGGACAGGGAGTATGAGTGAGCAGTACTTC.